The sequence of this T cell receptor beta chain was determined in a study of blood T cells in healthy people across ages (dated by TCRdb to about 2015). Turning to the overall study: In model experiments, template switching captured roughly one uniquely barcoded TCR beta cDNA molecule for every two T cells. Two additional independent replicas of 1 million unique cDNA reads from the same blood draw were analyzed for two donors (one aged 18 to 29 and one aged 80 or older). The study measured age-related changes in TCR beta repertoire diversity using deep sequencing normalized with unique cDNA molecular identifiers. Donors were grouped into four age groups: young (average roughly 15 years), middle-aged (under 40), aged (about 60) and long-lived (over 80). To avoid experimental bias, donors of different ages were spread randomly across the sequencing lanes.

Receptors were amplified or captured by 5' RACE. The instrument given in TCRdb is Illumina HiSeq 2500. A second PCR of about 7 to 12 cycles was run with a J-beta primer mix and a sample-barcoded 5' primer. A template-switch 5' adaptor carrying 12 random nucleotides introduced a unique molecular identifier onto each TCR beta cDNA molecule. At least 2.5 million CDR3-containing paired-end reads were obtained from each sample. First-strand cDNA synthesis was performed from all RNA using the Mint cDNA synthesis kit, with priming by a TRBC-specific oligonucleotide. Following uracil-DNA glycosylase treatment, all cDNA underwent a first 18-cycle PCR with the universal primers M1SS and BC2_uni_R. The paper's data handling went like this. For normalization, 1 million high-quality reads were randomly selected from each sample, with every read carrying a distinct molecular identifier. Reads sharing molecular identifiers were discarded rather than binned into consensus sequences. CDR3 identification, clonotype clustering and error correction used MiTCR with a Q25 quality threshold and the strictest error-elimination algorithm. Lower-bound total TCR beta diversity was estimated with a nonparametric unseen species model using Euler transformation. Using fastp trimming at Q25 and MiXCR clonotype assembly, TCRdb reanalyzed the public sequencing data and kept in-frame beta chains. CDR3 protein sequences are deduplicated, and each keeps its most common genes and DNA. The V and J calls and clone size come from TCRdb's table, not from the authors' own analysis. This sample has some 1.6 million distinct CDR3 sequences in its table, and about 35% of those were observed once. The ten largest clonotypes hold over 9% of the sample.

CDR1 and CDR2 are read off the germline V gene as SNHLY and FYNNEI. The CDR3, cysteine through phenylalanine, is 11 amino acids long. Kept here is only the CDR3 DNA, which spans 33 bases and is read in frame from base 1. V is cut by 3 bases and J by 11 bases, and the space between the germline ends is 8 bases. The donors were 40 or so Caucasian individuals from Russia, aged 6 to 90 years, who were systemically healthy. Each donor gave 8 to 10 milliliters of peripheral blood, drawn into EDTA-treated Vacutainer tubes. PBMCs were isolated by Ficoll-Paque density-gradient centrifugation, with at least 6 million obtained per sample. Total RNA, at least 6 micrograms per sample, was extracted from PBMCs with Trizol reagent. For every donor, an aliquot of PBMCs went through flow cytometry to measure the percentages of naive CD45RAhigh/CD27high T cells. Concerning this clonotype: Its cognate antigen has yet to be identified. Per-base qualities were not stored, and no clone one base away is much larger.

Broader findings and caveats from the paper: As age increased, observed TCR beta diversity per million T cells dropped in a roughly linear way, and a significant reduction was already evident by age about 40. Because profiling used bulk unsorted PBMCs, naive and antigen-experienced compartments could not be compared conclusively. Estimates of total diversity based on one million sequenced T cells were considered lower bounds and underestimates. A strong correlation was found between observed TCR beta diversity and the percentage of naive T cells measured by flow cytometry. Donor CMV infection status was unknown, potentially confounding age-related changes in expanded clonotypes. The long-lived group showed more naive CD4+ T cells, fewer expanded clones and increased TCR diversity than the aged group, suggesting age selection.

Sequencing was done on a sample of blood. The sequence links TRBV2 to TRBJ2-1, with the identity of the D gene unclear. This clonotype was obtained from a woman younger than 45 in good health. The bases are TGTGCCAGCAGTGATCTCCCCCAGCAGTTCTTC. Translated, this is CASSDLPQQFF.